In its sample, the clone carrying this T cell receptor (beta chain) is medium-sized (0.01 to 0.1%). Its antigen is unidentified. Sequenced by immunoSEQ multiplex PCR; TCRdb stores in-frame clones only, minus some. The profile shows tens of thousands of clones, around 80% of them singletons. V dropped 5 bases and J dropped 5; count of bases not matched to a gene: 9. Germline V CDR1 and CDR2: SGHDT, YYEEEE. This CDR3 is built from 14 residues. This entry comes from a study of T cells in tumors after PD-1 blockade. Study details: Prior checkpoint blockade, systemic immunosuppressant use, or anti-cancer therapy within 4 weeks excluded patients. During anti-PD-1 treatment, some patients continued daily vismodegib 150 mg.

Study observations and caveats: About 40% of tumor TCR clonotypes were also found in blood.

Tumor or blood genomic DNA was sequenced, with inputs of roughly 550 ng to 6,500 ng. Sequenced here: PBMCs, sampled before anti-PD-1 treatment. The chain joins TRBV5-6 to TRBJ1-2; 7 positions agree with TRBD1. The clonotype originates from a human donor with basal cell carcinoma. Written as DNA, the CDR3 is TGTGCCAGCAGATCCGGGACAGCCATGTATGGCTACACCTTC. Its translation: CASRSGTAMYGYTF.